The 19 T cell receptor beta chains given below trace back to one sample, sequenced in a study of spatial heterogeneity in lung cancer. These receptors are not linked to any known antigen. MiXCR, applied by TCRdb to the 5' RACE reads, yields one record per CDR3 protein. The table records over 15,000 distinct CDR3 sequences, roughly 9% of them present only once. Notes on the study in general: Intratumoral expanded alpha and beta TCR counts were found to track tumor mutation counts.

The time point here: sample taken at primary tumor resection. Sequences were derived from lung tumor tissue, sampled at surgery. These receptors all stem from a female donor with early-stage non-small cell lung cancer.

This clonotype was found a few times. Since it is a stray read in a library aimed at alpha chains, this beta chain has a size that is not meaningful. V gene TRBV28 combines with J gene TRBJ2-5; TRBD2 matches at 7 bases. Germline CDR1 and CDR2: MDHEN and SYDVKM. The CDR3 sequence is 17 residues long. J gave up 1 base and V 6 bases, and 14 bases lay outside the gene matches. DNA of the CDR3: TGTGCCAGCAGGGGACTTGGGCTAGCGGAGGCCCAAGAGACCCAGTACTTC. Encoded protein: CASRGLGLAEAQETQYF. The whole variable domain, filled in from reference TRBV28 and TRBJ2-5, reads DVKVTQSSRYLVKRTGEKVFLECVQDMDHENMFWYRQDPGLGLRLIYFSYDVKMKEKGDIPEGYSVSREKKERFSLILESASTNQTSMYLCASRGLGLAEAQETQYFGPGTRLLVL.

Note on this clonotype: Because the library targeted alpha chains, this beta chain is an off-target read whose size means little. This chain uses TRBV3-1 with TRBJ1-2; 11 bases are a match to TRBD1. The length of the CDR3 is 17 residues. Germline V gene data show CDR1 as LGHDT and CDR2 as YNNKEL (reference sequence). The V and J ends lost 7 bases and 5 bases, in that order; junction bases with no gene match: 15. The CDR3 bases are TGTGCCAGCAACCCAAAATCGCGGGACAGGGGGAGGTATGGCTACACCTTC. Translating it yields CASNPKSRDRGRYGYTF. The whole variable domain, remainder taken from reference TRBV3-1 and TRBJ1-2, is DTAVSQTPKYLVTQMGNDKSIKCEQNLGHDTMYWYKQDSKKFLKIMFSYNNKELIINETVPNRFSPKSPDKAHLNLHINSLELGDSAVYFCASNPKSRDRGRYGYTFGSGTRLTVV.

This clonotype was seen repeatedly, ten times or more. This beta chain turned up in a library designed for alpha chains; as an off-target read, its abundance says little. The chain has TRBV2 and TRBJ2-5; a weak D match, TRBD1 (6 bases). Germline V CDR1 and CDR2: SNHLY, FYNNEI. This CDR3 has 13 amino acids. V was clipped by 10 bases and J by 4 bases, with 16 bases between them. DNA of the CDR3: TGTGCCACCGCGGGCCAAGGGGGAGAGACCCAGTACTTC. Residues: CATAGQGGETQYF.

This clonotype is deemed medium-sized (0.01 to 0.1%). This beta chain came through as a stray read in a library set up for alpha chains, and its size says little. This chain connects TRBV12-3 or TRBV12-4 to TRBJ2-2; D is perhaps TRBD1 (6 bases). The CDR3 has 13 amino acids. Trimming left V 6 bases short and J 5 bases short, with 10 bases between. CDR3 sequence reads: CASRGAGTGELFF. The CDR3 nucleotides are TGTGCCAGCAGGGGGGCCGGTACCGGGGAGCTGTTTTTT.

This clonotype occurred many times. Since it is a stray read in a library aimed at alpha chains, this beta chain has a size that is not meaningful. CDR3 DNA sequence: TGTGCCAGCAGGGAACAGGGCCCGAGCACTGAAGCTTTCTTT. Amino acid sequence: CASREQGPSTEAFF. J is TRBJ1-1 and V is TRBV2; weak D call: TRBD1 (6 bases). CDR1 is SNHLY, CDR2 FYNNEI, per germline. V gave up 6 bases and J gave up 4 bases, with 15 bases separating them. CDR3 length: 14 residues.

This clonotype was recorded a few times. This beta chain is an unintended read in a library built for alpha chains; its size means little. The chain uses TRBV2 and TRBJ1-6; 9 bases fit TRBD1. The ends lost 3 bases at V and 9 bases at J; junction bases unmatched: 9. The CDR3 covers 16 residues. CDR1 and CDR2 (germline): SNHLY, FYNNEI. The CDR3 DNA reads TGTGCCAGCAGTGAGAGCGGACAGGGGTTCGGTTCACCCCTCCACTTT. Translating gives CASSESGQGFGSPLHF. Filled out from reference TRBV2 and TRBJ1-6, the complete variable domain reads EPEVTQTPSHQVTQMGQEVILRCVPISNHLYFYWYRQILGQKVEFLVSFYNNEISEKSEIFDDQFSVERPDGSNFTLKIRSTKLEDSAMYFCASSESGQGFGSPLHFGNGTRLTVT.

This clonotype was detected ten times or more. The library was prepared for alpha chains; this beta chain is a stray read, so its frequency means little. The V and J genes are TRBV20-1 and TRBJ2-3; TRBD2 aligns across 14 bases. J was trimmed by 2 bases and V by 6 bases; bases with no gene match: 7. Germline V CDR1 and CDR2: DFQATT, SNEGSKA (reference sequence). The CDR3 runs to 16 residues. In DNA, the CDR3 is TGCAGTGCCACGGGACTAGCGGGGGAGTTCACAGATACGCAGTATTTT. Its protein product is CSATGLAGEFTDTQYF.

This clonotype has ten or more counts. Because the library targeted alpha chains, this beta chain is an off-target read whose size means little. The CDR3 bases are TGTGCCAGCAGAGCTCAGGGCTACTCTGGAAACACCATATATTTT. Translated, it gives CASRAQGYSGNTIYF. The V call is TRBV28, the J call TRBJ1-3, with a tentative D call TRBD1 (5 bases). The germline V gene has CDR1 MDHEN and CDR2 SYDVKM. Deletions cut 6 bases from V and 0 bases from J, with 12 bases between. The CDR3 has 15 amino acids.

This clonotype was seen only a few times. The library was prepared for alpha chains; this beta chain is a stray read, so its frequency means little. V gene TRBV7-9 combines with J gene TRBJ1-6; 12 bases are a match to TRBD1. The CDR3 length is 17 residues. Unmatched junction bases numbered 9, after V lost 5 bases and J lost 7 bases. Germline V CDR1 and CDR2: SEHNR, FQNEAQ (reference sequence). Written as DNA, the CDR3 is TGTGCCAGCAGCGAAAGGGGACAGGGGGCTGAAAATTCACCCCTCCACTTT. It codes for CASSERGQGAENSPLHF.

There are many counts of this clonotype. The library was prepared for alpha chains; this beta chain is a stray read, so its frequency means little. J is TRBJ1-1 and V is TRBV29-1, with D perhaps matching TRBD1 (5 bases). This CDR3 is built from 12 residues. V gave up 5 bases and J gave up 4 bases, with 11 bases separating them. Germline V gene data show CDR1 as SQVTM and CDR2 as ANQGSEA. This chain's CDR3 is CSVLLDTTEAFF. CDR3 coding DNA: TGCAGCGTTCTTCTGGACACCACTGAAGCTTTCTTT. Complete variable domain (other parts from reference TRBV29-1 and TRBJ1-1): SAVISQKPSRDICQRGTSLTIQCQVDSQVTMMFWYRQQPGQSLTLIATANQGSEATYESGFVIDKFPISRPNLTFSTLTVSNMSPEDSSIYLCSVLLDTTEAFFGQGTRLTVV.

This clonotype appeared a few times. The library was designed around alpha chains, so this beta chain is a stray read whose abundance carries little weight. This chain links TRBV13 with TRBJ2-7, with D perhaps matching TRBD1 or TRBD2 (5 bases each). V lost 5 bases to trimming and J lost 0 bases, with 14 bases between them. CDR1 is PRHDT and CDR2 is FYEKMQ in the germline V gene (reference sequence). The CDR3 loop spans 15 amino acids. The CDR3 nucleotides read TGTGCCAGCAGCCAGACAAGGGACGGCTCCTACGAGCAGTACTTC. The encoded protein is CASSQTRDGSYEQYF.

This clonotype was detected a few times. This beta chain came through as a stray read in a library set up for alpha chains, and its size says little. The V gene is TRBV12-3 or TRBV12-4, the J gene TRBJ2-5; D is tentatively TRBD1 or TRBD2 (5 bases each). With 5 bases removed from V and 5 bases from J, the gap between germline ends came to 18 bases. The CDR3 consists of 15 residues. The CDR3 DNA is TGTGCCAGCAGTCCCCTTCGAGGGGATGGGGAGACCCAGTACTTC. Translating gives CASSPLRGDGETQYF.

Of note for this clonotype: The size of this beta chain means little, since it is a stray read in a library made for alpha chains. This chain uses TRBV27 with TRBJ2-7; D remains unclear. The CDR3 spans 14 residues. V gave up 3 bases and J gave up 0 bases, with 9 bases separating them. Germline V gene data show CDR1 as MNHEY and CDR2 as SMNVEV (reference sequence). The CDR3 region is CASSLAESSYEQYF. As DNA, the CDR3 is TGTGCCAGCAGTTTGGCCGAAAGCTCCTACGAGCAGTACTTC.

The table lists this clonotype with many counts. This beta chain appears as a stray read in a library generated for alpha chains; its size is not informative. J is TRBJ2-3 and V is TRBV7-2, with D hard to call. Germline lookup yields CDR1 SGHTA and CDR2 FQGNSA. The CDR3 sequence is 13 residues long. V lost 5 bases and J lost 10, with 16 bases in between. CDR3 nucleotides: TGTGCCAGCAGCGCCGCCTGGTCCGAGGCGCAGTATTTT. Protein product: CASSAAWSEAQYF.

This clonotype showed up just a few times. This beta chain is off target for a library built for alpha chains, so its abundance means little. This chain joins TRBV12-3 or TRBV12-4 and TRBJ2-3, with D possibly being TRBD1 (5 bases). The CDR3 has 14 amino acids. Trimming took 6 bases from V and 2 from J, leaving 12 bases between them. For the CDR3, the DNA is TGTGCCAGCAGACAGCAGGGTGCCACAGATACGCAGTATTTT. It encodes CASRQQGATDTQYF.

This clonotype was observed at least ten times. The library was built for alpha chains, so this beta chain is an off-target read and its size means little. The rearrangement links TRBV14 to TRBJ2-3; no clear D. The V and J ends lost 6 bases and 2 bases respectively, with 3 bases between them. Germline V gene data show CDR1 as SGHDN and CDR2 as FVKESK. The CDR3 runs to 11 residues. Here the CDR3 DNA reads TGTGCCAGCAGTCTCACAGATACGCAGTATTTT. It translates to CASSLTDTQYF.

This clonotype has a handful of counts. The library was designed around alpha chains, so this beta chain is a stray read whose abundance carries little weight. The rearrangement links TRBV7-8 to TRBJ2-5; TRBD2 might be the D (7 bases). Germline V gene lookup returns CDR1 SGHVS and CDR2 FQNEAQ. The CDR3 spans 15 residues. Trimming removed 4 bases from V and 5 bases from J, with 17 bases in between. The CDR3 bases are TGTGCCAGCAGCTCTTACCCCGGGGGGCCGGAGACCCAGTACTTC. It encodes CASSSYPGGPETQYF.

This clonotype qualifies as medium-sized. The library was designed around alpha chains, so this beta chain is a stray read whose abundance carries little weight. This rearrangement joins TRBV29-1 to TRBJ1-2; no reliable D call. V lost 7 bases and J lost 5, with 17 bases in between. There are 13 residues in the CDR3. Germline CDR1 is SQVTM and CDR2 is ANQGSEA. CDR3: CSAGDLLNYGYTF. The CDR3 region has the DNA TGCAGCGCCGGGGATCTTTTAAATTATGGCTACACCTTC. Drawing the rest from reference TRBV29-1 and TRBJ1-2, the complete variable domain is SAVISQKPSRDICQRGTSLTIQCQVDSQVTMMFWYRQQPGQSLTLIATANQGSEATYESGFVIDKFPISRPNLTFSTLTVSNMSPEDSSIYLCSAGDLLNYGYTFGSGTRLTVV.

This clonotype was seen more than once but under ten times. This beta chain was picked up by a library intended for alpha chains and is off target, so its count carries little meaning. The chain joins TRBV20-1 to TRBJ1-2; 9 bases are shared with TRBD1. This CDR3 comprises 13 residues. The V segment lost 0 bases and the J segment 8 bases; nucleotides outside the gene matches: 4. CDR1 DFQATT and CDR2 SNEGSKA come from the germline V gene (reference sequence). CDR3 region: CSARDWTGEGYTF. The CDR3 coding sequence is TGCAGTGCTAGAGACTGGACAGGGGAGGGCTACACCTTC.